A single T cell receptor beta chain is shown here with its context. Its antigen is still unknown. These data are taken from a study of T-cell memory formation after mild COVID-19. Study results and limitations: Later expanders leaned CD4+, whereas day 15 to 85 contracting clones were balanced CD4/CD8.

CDR1 and CDR2 from the germline V gene are SEHNR and FQNEAQ (reference sequence). V was pared by 7 bases and J by 2 bases, with 8 bases between. This CDR3 contains 12 residues. With constant-segment primers, 5'RACE yielded cDNA libraries of TCR alpha and TCR beta that carried sample barcodes and UMIs. TCRdb reprocessed the 5' RACE reads via MiXCR and lists one record per CDR3 protein. The sample carries tens of thousands of distinct CDR3 sequences, approximately 25% recorded once. Source material: PBMCs or a T cell subset sorted from them (not recorded which). The chain joins TRBV7-9 to TRBJ2-5, with D uncertain. The TCR comes from a man between 18 and 29 years old who had mild COVID-19 (a few samples of this study predate the infection). Cell type and time point are not known. This chain's CDR3 is CASTIGQETQYF. The CDR3 nucleotides are TGTGCCAGCACCATCGGTCAAGAGACCCAGTACTTC.